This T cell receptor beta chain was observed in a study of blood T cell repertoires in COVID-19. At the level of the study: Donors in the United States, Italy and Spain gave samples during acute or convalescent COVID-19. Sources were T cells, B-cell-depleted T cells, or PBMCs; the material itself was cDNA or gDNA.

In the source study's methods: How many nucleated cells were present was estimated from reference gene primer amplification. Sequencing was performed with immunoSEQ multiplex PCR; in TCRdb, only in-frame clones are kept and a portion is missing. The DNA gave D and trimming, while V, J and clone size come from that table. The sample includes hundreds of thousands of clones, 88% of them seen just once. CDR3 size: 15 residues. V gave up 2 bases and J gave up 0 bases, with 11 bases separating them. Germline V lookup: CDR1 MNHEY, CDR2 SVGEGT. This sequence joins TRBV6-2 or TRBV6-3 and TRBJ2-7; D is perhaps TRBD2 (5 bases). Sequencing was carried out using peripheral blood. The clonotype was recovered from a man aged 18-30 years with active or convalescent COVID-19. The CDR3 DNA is TGTGCCAGCAGTTACCCAATCGGGGACTCCTACGAGCAGTACTTC. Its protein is CASSYPIGDSYEQYF.